The 7 T cell receptor beta chains in this list originate from one sample, sequenced in a study of OX40 agonist ivuxolimab in advanced cancers. The assay was immunoSEQ multiplex PCR, and TCRdb's table has in-frame clones only and misses some. The table has about 79,000 clones, roughly 91% seen once. The sample consisted of CD4+ or CD8+ T cells sorted from blood, taken in a trial of the OX40 agonist ivuxolimab. The receptor source for this set is an adult with an advanced solid tumor such as melanoma, head and neck, liver or kidney cancer.

V gene TRBV11-3 combines with J gene TRBJ1-1, with TRBD1 identical over 7 bases. V lost 2 bases and J lost 7; bases outside the gene matches: 4. Germline V CDR1 and CDR2: SGHNT, YENEEA. CDR3 length equals 13 residues. CDR3: CASSLQGDGEAFF. For the CDR3, the DNA is TGTGCCAGCAGCTTACAGGGGGATGGTGAAGCTTTCTTT.

The chain uses TRBV11-3 and TRBJ2-2; TRBD2 is a possible D gene (5 bases). The germline CDR1 and CDR2 sequences are SGHNT and YENEEA. The CDR3 is made up of 15 amino acids. Trimming left V 5 bases short and J 1 base short, with 11 bases between. The chain's CDR3 is CASSPGGLNTGELFF. CDR3 nucleotide sequence: TGTGCCAGCAGCCCTGGCGGGCTGAACACCGGGGAGCTGTTTTTT.

The chain joins TRBV28 to TRBJ2-5; D not certain. CDR1 and CDR2 from the germline V gene are MDHEN and SYDVKM. Trimming took 4 bases from V and 1 from J, leaving 19 bases between them. The length of the CDR3 is 17 residues. The CDR3 reads CASSSSTPFETQETQYF. In DNA, the CDR3 is TGTGCCAGCAGTTCGAGTACTCCATTCGAGACCCAAGAGACCCAGTACTTC.

The genes are TRBV5-8 and TRBJ1-6; D gene unclear. The CDR3 covers 13 residues. V shed 4 bases and J shed 5 bases, with 7 bases lying between them. CDR1 is SGHTS, CDR2 YDEGEE, per germline. CDR3 bases: TGTGCCAGCAGCATACTGAATAATTCACCCCTCCACTTT. It codes for CASSILNNSPLHF.

The chain is built from TRBV2 and TRBJ2-3; a weak D match, TRBD2 (6 bases). CDR1 and CDR2 from the germline V gene are SNHLY and FYNNEI. Trimming shortened V by 6 bases and J by 5 bases, and 18 bases separated the two germline ends. This CDR3 comprises 15 residues. The CDR3 DNA reads as TGTGCCAGCAGGGGGGACGGAGGAGGGGTAGATACGCAGTATTTT. Its protein product is CASRGDGGGVDTQYF.

This chain links TRBV29-1 with TRBJ1-1, with no clear D. The CDR3 is 14 amino acids. CDR1 SQVTM and CDR2 ANQGSEA come from the germline V gene. V lost 1 base and J lost 4, with 13 bases in between. The CDR3 protein is CSVEGPQAGTEAFF. The CDR3 nucleotides are TGCAGCGTTGAAGGGCCCCAGGCGGGCACTGAAGCTTTCTTT.

In its sample, this clone was seen once. The V call is TRBV2, the J call TRBJ2-5, with D possibly being TRBD2 (5 bases). Germline V CDR1 and CDR2: SNHLY, FYNNEI. The ends were cut back, 4 bases at V and 0 bases at J, with 6 bases in the middle. This CDR3 contains 13 residues. CDR3 DNA sequence: TGTGCCAGCAGTGGGACTCACCAAGAGACCCAGTACTTC. This codes for CASSGTHQETQYF.